A single sample is the source of the 8 T cell receptor beta chains below, sequenced in a study of blood T cell repertoires in COVID-19. Clones were read by immunoSEQ multiplex PCR, and TCRdb kept only the in-frame ones, dropping some. This table holds around 230,000 clones, roughly four fifths found once. Source material: PBMCs or T cells enriched from blood (not recorded which). Source of these receptors: a man between 35 and 55 years old who had recovered from COVID-19.

This chain connects TRBV7-9 to TRBJ2-2; 11 nucleotides agree with TRBD2. Germline CDR1 and CDR2: SEHNR and FQNEAQ (reference sequence). The trim removed 4 bases at V and 1 base at J, leaving 2 bases unmatched. The CDR3 covers 16 residues. The CDR3, as DNA: TGTGCCAGCAGCTCGGGGACTAGCGGGAACACCGGGGAGCTGTTTTTT. This codes for CASSSGTSGNTGELFF.

The chain is built from TRBV3-1 (or the pseudogene TRBV3-2) and TRBJ1-5, with TRBD1 as a possible D gene (6 bases). Germline V CDR1 and CDR2: LGHDT, YNNKEL (reference sequence). This CDR3 comprises 13 residues. V gave up 1 base and J gave up 8 bases, with 9 bases separating them. CDR3 DNA: TGTGCCAGCAGCCAAGTAGGGGGTGAGCCCCAGCATTTT. It encodes CASSQVGGEPQHF.

V usage is TRBV5-4 and J usage is TRBJ1-2, with D unresolved. Deletions cut 0 bases from V and 8 bases from J, with 14 bases between. This CDR3 is 14 amino acids long. Germline values: CDR1 SGHNT, CDR2 YYREEE (reference sequence). The CDR3 loop is CASSLVERGWGYTF. DNA for the CDR3: TGTGCCAGCAGCTTGGTGGAGCGAGGATGGGGCTACACCTTC.

The chain recombines TRBV7-2 with TRBJ1-4; D may be TRBD1 (5 bases). Germline V CDR1 and CDR2: SGHTA, FQGNSA. Trimming shortened V by 3 bases and J by 7 bases, and 12 bases separated the two germline ends. This CDR3 has 14 amino acids. The CDR3: CASSFGRDGEKLFF. The CDR3 DNA follows: TGTGCCAGCAGCTTTGGCAGGGATGGTGAAAAACTGTTTTTT.

This chain links TRBV7-2 with TRBJ1-2, with a tentative D call TRBD1 (6 bases). In germline, CDR1 is SGHTA, CDR2 FQGNSA. The V end was cut by 2 bases, the J end by 8 bases, with 15 bases between. The CDR3 spans 14 residues. The CDR3 nucleotides read TGTGCCAGCAGCTTACGGCCGGGGGGCAGGGGCTACACCTTC. This codes for CASSLRPGGRGYTF.

The V gene is TRBV21-1, the J gene TRBJ2-5; whether TRBD1, the table's D call, matches the DNA was not checked. TRBV21-1 counts as a pseudogene. The CDR3 sequence is 15 residues long. CDR3 bases: TGTGCCAGCAGCATATTTCGACAGAGTAGAGAGACCCAGTACTTC. It specifies CASSIFRQSRETQYF.

This rearrangement joins TRBV11-2 to TRBJ2-7, with TRBD2 as a possible D gene (5 bases). Trimming shortened V by 5 bases and J by 3 bases, and 8 bases separated the two germline ends. The CDR3 has 12 residues. CDR1 is SGHAT, CDR2 FQNNGV, per germline. CDR3 loop: CASSRTGYEQYF. In DNA, the CDR3 is TGTGCCAGCAGCCGGACTGGCTACGAGCAGTACTTC. Using reference TRBV11-2 and TRBJ2-7 for the parts outside the CDR3, the full variable domain is EAGVAQSPRYKIIEKRQSVAFWCNPISGHATLYWYQQILGQGPKLLIQFQNNGVVDDSQLPKDRFSAERLKGVDSTLKIQPAKLEDSAVYLCASSRTGYEQYFGPGTRLTVT.

The J gene is TRBJ2-7, the V gene TRBV7-9, with a weak D call TRBD2 (6 bases). The V gene lost 7 bases and the J gene lost 5 bases, with 15 bases spanning the gap. The CDR3 consists of 13 residues. Germline V CDR1 and CDR2: SEHNR, FQNEAQ (reference sequence). CDR3: CASTNGGDHEQYF. The CDR3 nucleotides read TGTGCCAGCACCAACGGAGGGGACCACGAGCAGTACTTC.